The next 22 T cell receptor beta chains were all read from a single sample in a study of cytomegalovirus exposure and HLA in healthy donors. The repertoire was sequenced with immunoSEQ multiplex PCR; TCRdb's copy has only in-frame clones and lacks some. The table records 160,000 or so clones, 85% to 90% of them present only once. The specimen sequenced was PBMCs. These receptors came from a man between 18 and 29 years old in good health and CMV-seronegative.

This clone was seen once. This CDR3 reads CAISRSGDYEQYV. In DNA form, the CDR3 reads TGTGCCATCAGTCGGTCTGGGGACTACGAGCAGTACGTC. The chain joins TRBV10-3 to TRBJ2-7; no clear D gene. CDR1 and CDR2 (germline): ENHRY, SYGVKD. Trimming pared 5 bases from V and 3 bases from J, leaving 11 bases between. This CDR3 contains 13 residues.

Written as DNA, the CDR3 is TGTGCCAGTAGTATAATCGACTGGCGGGGTGACACCGGGGAGCTGTTTTTT. Amino acids: CASSIIDWRGDTGELFF. This rearrangement joins TRBV19 to TRBJ2-2, with D tentatively TRBD2 (6 bases). Germline CDR1 LNHDA, CDR2 SQIVND (reference sequence). V shed 2 bases and J shed 3 bases, with 16 bases lying between them. This CDR3 has 17 amino acids.

The CDR3, as DNA: TGTGCCAGCAGTAAGGGAGCAGGGGTCGTGAACACTGAAGCTTTCTTT. Protein product: CASSKGAGVVNTEAFF. This chain joins TRBV28 and TRBJ1-1; weak D call: TRBD1 (6 bases). Trimming took off 5 bases at V and 0 bases at J, with 16 bases between the two ends. The CDR3 covers 16 residues. Germline loops: CDR1 MDHEN, CDR2 SYDVKM.

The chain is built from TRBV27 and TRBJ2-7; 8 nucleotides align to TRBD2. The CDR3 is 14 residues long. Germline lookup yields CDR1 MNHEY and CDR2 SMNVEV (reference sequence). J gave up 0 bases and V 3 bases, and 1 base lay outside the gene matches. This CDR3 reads CASSFREGSYEQYF. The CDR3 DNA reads TGTGCCAGCAGTTTTCGGGAGGGCTCCTACGAGCAGTACTTC.

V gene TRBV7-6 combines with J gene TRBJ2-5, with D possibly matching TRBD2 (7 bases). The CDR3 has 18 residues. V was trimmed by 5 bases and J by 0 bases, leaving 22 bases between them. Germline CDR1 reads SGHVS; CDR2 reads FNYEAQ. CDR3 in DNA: TGTGCCAGCAGCGGGGACACTGTAGGGGGGGTTGACCAAGAGACCCAGTACTTC. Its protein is CASSGDTVGGVDQETQYF. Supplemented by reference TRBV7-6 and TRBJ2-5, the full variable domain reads GAGVSQSPRYKVTKRGQDVALRCDPISGHVSLYWYRQALGQGPEFLTYFNYEAQQDKSGLPNDRFSAERPEGSISTLTIQRTEQRDSAMYRCASSGDTVGGVDQETQYFGPGTRLLVL.

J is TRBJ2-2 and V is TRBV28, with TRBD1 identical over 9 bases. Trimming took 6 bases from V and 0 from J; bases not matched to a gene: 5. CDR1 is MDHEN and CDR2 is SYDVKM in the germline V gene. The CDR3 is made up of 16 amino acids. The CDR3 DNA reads TGTGCCAGCAGAATATGGGACAGGGCGAACACCGGGGAGCTGTTTTTT. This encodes CASRIWDRANTGELFF.

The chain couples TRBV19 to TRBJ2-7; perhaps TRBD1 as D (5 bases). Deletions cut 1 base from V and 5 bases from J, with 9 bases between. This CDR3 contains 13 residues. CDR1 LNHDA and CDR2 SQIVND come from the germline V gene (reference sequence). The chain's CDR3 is CASSIGRVNEQYF. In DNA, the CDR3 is TGTGCCAGTAGTATAGGCAGGGTCAACGAGCAGTACTTC.

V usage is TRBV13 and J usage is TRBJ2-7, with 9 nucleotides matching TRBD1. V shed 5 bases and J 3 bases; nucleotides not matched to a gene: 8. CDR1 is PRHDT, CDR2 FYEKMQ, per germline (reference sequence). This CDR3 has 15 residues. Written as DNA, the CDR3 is TGTGCCAGCAGCCTATCGGGACAGGGAAACTACGAGCAGTACGTC. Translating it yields CASSLSGQGNYEQYV.

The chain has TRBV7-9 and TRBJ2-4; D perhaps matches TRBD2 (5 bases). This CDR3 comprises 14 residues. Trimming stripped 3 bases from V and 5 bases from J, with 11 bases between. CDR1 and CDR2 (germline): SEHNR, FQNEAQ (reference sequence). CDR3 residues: CASSFEGAENIQYF. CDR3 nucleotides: TGTGCCAGCAGCTTTGAGGGAGCTGAAAACATTCAGTACTTC.

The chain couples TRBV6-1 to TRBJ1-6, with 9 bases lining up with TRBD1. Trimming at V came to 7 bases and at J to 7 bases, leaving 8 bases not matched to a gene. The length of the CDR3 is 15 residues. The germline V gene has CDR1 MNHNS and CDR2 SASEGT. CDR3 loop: CASTPWDRENSPLHF. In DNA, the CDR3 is TGTGCCAGCACTCCCTGGGACAGGGAAAATTCACCCCTCCACTTT.

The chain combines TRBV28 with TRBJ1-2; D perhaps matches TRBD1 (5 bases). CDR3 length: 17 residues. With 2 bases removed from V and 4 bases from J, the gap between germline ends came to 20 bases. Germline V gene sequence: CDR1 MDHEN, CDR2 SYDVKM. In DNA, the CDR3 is TGTGCCAGCAGTTTAAGTTACCCCCGATACGGGGGCTATGGCTACACCTTC. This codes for CASSLSYPRYGGYGYTF.

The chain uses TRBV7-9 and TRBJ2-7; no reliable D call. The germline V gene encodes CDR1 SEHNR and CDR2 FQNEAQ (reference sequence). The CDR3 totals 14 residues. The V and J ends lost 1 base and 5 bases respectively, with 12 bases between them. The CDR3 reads CASSLDRSRHEQYV. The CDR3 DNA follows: TGTGCCAGCAGCTTAGACAGATCGCGCCACGAGCAGTACGTC.

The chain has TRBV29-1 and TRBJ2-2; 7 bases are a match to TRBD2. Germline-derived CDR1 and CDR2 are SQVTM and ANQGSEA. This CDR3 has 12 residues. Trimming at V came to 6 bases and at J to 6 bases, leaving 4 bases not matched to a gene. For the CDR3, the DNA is TGCAGCGTGGAAACTAGCGCCGGGGAGCTGTTTTTT. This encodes CSVETSAGELFF.

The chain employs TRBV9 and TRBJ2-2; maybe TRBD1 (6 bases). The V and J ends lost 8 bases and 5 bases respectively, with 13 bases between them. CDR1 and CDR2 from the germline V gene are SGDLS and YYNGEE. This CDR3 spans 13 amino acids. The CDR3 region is CASQQGGTGELFF. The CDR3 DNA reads TGTGCCAGTCAACAGGGTGGTACCGGGGAGCTGTTTTTT.

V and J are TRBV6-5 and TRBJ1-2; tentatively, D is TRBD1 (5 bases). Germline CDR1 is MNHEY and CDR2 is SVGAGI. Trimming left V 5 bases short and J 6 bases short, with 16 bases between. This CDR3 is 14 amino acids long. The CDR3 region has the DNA TGTGCCAGCAGTCCCCCGGGACTTAGGGATGGCTACACCTTC. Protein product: CASSPPGLRDGYTF.

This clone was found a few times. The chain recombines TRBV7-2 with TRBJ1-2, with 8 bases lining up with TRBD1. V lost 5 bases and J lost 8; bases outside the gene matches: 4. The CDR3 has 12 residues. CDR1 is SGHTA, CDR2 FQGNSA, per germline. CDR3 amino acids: CASSPTGVGYTF. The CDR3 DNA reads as TGTGCCAGCAGCCCGACAGGGGTCGGCTACACCTTC.

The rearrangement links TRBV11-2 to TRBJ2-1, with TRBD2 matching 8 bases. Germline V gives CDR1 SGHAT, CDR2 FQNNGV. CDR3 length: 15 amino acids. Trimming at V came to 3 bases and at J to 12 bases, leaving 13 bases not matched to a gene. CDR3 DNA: TGTGCCAGCAGCTTCGCGGGACTAGTAAAGGGTGTGCAGTTCTTC. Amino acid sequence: CASSFAGLVKGVQFF.

The CDR3 nucleotides are TGTGCCACCAGCAGAGATCTGGCAGGAGGGGTTGAAAAACTGTTTTTT. Translation gives CATSRDLAGGVEKLFF. This sequence joins TRBV15 and TRBJ1-4, with D possibly being TRBD1 (5 bases). CDR1 and CDR2 from the germline V gene are LNHNV and YYDKDF (reference sequence). V lost 0 bases and J lost 7, with 15 bases in between. CDR3 length equals 16 residues. Full variable domain (remainder filled in from reference TRBV15 and TRBJ1-4): DAMVIQNPRYQVTQFGKPVTLSCSQTLNHNVMYWYQQKSSQAPKLLFHYYDKDFNNEADTPDNFQSRRPNTSFCFLDIRSPGLGDTAMYLCATSRDLAGGVEKLFFGSGTQLSVL.

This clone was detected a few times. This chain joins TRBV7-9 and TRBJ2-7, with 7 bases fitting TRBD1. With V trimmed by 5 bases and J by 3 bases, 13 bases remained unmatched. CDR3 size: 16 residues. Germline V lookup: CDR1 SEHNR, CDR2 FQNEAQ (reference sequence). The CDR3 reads CASSPGQAPKYYEQYF. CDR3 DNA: TGTGCCAGCAGCCCAGGACAGGCCCCCAAATACTACGAGCAGTACTTC.

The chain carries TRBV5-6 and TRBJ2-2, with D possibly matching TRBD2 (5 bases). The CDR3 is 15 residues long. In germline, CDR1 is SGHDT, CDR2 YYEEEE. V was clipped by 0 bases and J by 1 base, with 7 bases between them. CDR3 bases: TGTGCCAGCAGCTTGGTTGGGAGGAACACCGGGGAGCTGTTTTTT. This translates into CASSLVGRNTGELFF. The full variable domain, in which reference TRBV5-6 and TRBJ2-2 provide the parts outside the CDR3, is DAGVTQSPTHLIKTRGQQVTLRCSPKSGHDTVSWYQQALGQGPQFIFQYYEEEERQRGNFPDRFSGHQFPNYSSELNVNALLLGDSALYLCASSLVGRNTGELFFGEGSRLTVL.

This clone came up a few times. The CDR3 loop reads CASSLGSGFGNSPLHF. CDR3 nucleotide sequence: TGTGCCAGCAGCTTAGGAAGCGGGTTCGGGAATTCACCCCTCCACTTT. The rearrangement joins TRBV13 to TRBJ1-6; D is unclear. The CDR3 spans 16 residues. V shed 0 bases and J shed 7 bases, with 13 bases lying between them. Per germline, CDR1 PRHDT and CDR2 FYEKMQ (reference sequence).

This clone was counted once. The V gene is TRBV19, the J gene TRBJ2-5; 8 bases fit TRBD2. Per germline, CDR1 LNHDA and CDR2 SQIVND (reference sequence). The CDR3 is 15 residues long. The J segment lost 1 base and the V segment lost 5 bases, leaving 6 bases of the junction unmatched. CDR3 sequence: CASSPRTSSQETQYF. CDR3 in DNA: TGTGCCAGTAGTCCGCGGACTAGCAGCCAAGAGACCCAGTACTTC.